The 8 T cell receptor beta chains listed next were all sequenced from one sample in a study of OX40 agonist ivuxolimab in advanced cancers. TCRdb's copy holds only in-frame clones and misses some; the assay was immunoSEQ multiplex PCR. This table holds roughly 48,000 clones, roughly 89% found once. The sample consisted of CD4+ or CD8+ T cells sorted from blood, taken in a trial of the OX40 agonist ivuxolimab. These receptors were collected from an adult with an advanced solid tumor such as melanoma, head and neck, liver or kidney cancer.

The chain's CDR3 is CASSYGGTDTQYF. The CDR3 nucleotides are TGTGCCAGCAGTTACGGGGGCACAGATACGCAGTATTTT. This chain uses TRBV6-5 with TRBJ2-3; no reliable D call. This CDR3 comprises 13 residues. Germline loops: CDR1 MNHEY, CDR2 SVGAGI. With 2 bases removed from V and 1 base from J, the gap between germline ends came to 4 bases.

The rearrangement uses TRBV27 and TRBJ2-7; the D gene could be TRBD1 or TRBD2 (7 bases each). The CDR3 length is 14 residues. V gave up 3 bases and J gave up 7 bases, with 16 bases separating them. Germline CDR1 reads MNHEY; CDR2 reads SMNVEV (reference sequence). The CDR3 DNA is TGTGCCAGCAGTTTCACAGGGGACGGGAGGGAGCAGTACTTC. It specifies CASSFTGDGREQYF.

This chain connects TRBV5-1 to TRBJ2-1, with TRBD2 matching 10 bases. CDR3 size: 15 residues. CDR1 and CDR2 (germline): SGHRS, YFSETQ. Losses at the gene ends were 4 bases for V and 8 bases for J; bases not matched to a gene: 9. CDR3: CASSESGGAVDEQFF. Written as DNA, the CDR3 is TGCGCCAGCAGCGAGAGCGGGGGGGCTGTAGATGAGCAGTTCTTC.

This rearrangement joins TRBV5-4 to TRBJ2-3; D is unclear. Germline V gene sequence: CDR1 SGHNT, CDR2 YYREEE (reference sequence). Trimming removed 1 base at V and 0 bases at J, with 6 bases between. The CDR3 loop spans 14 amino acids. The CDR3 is CASSLRASTDTQYF. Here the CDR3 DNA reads TGTGCCAGCAGCTTGAGGGCTAGCACAGATACGCAGTATTTT.

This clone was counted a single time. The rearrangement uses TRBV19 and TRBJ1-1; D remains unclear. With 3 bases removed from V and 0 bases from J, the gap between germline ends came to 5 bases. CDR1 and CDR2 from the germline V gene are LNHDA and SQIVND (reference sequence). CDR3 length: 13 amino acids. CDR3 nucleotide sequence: TGTGCCAGTAGTATCCTTATGAACACTGAAGCTTTCTTT. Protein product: CASSILMNTEAFF.

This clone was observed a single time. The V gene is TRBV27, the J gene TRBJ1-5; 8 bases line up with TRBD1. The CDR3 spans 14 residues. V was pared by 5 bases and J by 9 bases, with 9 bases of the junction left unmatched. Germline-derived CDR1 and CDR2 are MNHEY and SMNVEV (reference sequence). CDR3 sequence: CASSGTGRERPQHF. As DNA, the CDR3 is TGTGCCAGCAGTGGGACAGGCCGGGAGCGGCCCCAGCATTTT.

The CDR3 DNA follows: TGTGCCTGGAGTGTGGGGGGGCTCTACAATGAGCAGTTCTTC. Translating gives CAWSVGGLYNEQFF. The chain uses TRBV30 and TRBJ2-1, with D perhaps TRBD2 (7 bases). Trimming left V 0 bases short and J 3 bases short, with 9 bases between. Germline CDR1 and CDR2: GTSNPN and SVGIG (reference sequence). This CDR3 has 14 amino acids.

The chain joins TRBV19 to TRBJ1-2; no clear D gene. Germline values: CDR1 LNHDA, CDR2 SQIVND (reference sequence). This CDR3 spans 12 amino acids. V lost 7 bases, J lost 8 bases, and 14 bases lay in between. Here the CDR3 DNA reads TGTGCCAGTATGGTCACCCCTCTCGGCTACACCTTC. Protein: CASMVTPLGYTF.